The source of this TCR beta chain is a study of regulatory T cells in long-lasting Graves disease. At the level of the study: Patients with persistent Graves' disease had over 5 years of antithyroid drugs and persistent TSH receptor antibodies.

Germline loops: CDR1 MDHEN, CDR2 SYDVKM. The CDR3 length is 14 residues. Trimming pared 5 bases from V and 6 bases from J, leaving 17 bases between. General observations from the study: The persistent group shared roughly 2,700 public clonotypes, more than the approximately 1,000 shared by new patients. Persistent cases favored TRBV28, TRBJ1-2 and TRBJ2-5. Reduced TCR diversity was observed in persistent Graves' patients versus newly diagnosed patients.

Time point meaning: persistent/refractory GD, antithyroid drugs over 5 years with positive TRAb. The TCR library was made from RNA that had been extracted from PBMCs in TRIzol. Only a few counts were recorded for this clonotype. Its specificity is not known. Arm-PCR of CDR3 regions with iRepertoire HTBI primers generated TCR beta libraries. TCRdb re-called the multiplex PCR reads through MiXCR, storing one row per CDR3 protein. The sample comprises 350,000 to 450,000 distinct CDR3 sequences, 20% to 25% of which are singletons, and about 20% rests with the top ten. This chain uses TRBV28 with TRBJ2-7; perhaps TRBD1 as D (6 bases). The TCR sequence derives from a female donor with Graves disease. Here the sequenced sample was peripheral blood mononuclear cells (PBMCs), taken when the disease was refractory, from a patient treated with antithyroid drugs. The CDR3 sequence: CASSDMSTGSEQYF. As DNA, the CDR3 is TGTGCCAGCAGTGACATGTCAACAGGGAGCGAGCAGTACTTC.